The following is a T cell receptor (beta chain) sequence with its context. Its antigen is not known. This record belongs to a study of T-cell reconstitution after alpha-beta-depleted transplantation in children. Study-wide results and limits: T-cell numbers and diversity, one year after transplant, stemmed largely from T cells that were newly produced.

Unique molecular identifiers were used in preparing the TCRbeta library. Each CDR3 protein gets one entry after TCRdb re-called the PCR reads with MiXCR. This table has more than 200,000 distinct CDR3 sequences, roughly 25% appearing once. Per germline, CDR1 LGHNA and CDR2 YSLEER. Between the trimmed V and J ends, which lost 4 bases and 0 bases, there was a span of 10 bases. This CDR3 has 15 amino acids. The receptor comes from a female patient aged 2-9 years who had a stem cell transplant for congenital amegakaryocytic thrombocytopenia, so the T cells may come from the graft donor. The specimen comprised PBMCs, mostly from graft donor cells, sampled 360 days after TCRalphabeta/CD19-depleted stem cell transplant. The chain employs TRBV4-3 and TRBJ2-1; no clear D gene. This chain's CDR3 is CASSPAGYSYNEQFF. The DNA of the CDR3 is TGCGCCAGCAGCCCTGCTGGATACTCCTACAATGAGCAGTTCTTC.